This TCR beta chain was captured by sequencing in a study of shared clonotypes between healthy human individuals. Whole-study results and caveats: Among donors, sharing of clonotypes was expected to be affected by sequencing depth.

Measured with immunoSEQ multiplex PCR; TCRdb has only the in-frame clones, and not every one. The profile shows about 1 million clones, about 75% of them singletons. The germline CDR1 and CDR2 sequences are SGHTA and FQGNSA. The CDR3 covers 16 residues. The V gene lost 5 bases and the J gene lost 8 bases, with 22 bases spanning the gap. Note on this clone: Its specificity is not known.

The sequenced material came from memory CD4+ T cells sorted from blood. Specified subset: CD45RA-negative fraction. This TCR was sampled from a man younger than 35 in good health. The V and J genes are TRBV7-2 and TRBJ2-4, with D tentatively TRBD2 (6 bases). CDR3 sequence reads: CASSLTGAGALDIQYF. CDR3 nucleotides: TGTGCCAGCAGCCTAACTGGAGCGGGCGCGTTAGACATTCAGTACTTC.